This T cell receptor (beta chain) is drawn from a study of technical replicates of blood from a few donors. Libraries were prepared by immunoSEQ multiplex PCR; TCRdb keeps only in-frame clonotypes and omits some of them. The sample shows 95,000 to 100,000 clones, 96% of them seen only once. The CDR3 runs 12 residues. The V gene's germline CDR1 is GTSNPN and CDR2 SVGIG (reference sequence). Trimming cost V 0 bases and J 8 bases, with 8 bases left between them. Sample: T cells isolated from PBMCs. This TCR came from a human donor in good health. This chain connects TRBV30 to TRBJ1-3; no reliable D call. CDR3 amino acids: CAWSVSGDTIYF. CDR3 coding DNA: TGTGCCTGGAGTGTTAGCGGGGACACCATATATTTT.